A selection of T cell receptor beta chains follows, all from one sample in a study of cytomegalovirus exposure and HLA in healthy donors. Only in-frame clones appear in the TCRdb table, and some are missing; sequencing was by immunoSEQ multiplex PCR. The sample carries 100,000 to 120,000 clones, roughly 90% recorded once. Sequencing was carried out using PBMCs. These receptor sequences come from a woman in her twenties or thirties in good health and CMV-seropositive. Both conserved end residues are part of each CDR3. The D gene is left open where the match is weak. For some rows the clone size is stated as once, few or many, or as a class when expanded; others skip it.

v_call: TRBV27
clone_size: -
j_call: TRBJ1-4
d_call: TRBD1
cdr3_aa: CASRSFGTGYEKLFF
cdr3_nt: TGTGCCAGCAGGTCCTTCGGGACAGGGTACGAAAAACTGTTTTTT

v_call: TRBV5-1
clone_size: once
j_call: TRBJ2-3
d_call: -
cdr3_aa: CASSFAAGGTDTQYF
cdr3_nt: TGCGCCAGCAGCTTCGCAGCGGGTGGGACAGATACGCAGTATTTT

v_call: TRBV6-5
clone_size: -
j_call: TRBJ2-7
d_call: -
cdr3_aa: CASRTLGPSYEQYF
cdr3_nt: TGTGCCAGCAGAACCCTGGGCCCTTCGTACGAGCAGTACTTC

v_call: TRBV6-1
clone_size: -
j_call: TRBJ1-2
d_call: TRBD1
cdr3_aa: CASSEGQGTNYGYTF
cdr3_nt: TGTGCCAGCAGTGAAGGACAGGGGACTAACTATGGCTACACCTTC

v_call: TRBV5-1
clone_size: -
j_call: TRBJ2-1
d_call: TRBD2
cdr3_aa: CASNAGGLAGGFRSYNEQFF
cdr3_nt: TGCGCCAGCAATGCGGGAGGACTAGCGGGAGGGTTCCGCTCCTACAATGAGCAGTTCTTC

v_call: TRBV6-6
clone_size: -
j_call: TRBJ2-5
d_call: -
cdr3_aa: CASTTGETQYF
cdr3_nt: TGTGCCAGCACCACGGGGGAGACCCAGTACTTC

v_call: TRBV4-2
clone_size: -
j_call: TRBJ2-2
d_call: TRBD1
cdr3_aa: CASSPGQGVAGELFF
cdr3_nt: TGTGCCAGCAGCCCTGGACAGGGGGTAGCCGGGGAGCTGTTTTTT

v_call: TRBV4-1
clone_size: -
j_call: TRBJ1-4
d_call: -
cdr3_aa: CASRQRGEKLFF
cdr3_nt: TGCGCCAGCAGACAAAGGGGAGAAAAACTGTTTTTT

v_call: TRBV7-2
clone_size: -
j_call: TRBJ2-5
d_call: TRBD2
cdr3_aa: CASSFIGGATETQYF
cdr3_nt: TGTGCCAGCAGCTTCATCGGGGGGGCCACAGAGACCCAGTACTTC

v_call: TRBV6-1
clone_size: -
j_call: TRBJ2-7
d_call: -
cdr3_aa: CASRASASYEQYF
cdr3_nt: TGTGCCAGCCGGGCTAGCGCATCCTACGAGCAGTACTTC

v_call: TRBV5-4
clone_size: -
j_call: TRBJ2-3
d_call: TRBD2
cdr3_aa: CASSPNTALAGGTDTQYF
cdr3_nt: TGTGCCAGCAGCCCTAACACAGCACTAGCGGGAGGGACAGATACGCAGTATTTT

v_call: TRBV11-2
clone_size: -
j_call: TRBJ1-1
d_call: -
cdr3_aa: CASSPAGQMNTEAFF
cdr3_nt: TGTGCCAGCAGCCCTGCGGGGCAAATGAACACTGAAGCTTTCTTT

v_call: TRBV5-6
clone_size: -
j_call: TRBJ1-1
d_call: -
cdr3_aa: CASSFRVGMNTEAFF
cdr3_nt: TGTGCCAGCAGCTTCCGGGTCGGGATGAACACTGAAGCTTTCTTT

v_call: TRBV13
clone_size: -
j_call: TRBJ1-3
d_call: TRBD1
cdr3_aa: CASSSGQGHTIYF
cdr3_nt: TGTGCCAGCAGCTCGGGACAGGGCCACACCATATATTTT

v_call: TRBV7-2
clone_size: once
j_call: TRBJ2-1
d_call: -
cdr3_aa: CASSSTFGAPYNEQFF
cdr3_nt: TGTGCCAGCAGCTCCACCTTCGGAGCACCCTACAATGAGCAGTTCTTC

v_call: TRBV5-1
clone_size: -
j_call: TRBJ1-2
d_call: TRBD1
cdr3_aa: CASSLATQGAYGYTF
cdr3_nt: TGCGCCAGCAGCTTGGCGACACAGGGGGCCTATGGCTACACCTTC

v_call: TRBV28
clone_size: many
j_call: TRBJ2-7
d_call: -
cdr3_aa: CASSPETASSYEQYF
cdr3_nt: TGTGCCAGCAGCCCGGAGACAGCCAGCTCCTACGAGCAGTACTTC

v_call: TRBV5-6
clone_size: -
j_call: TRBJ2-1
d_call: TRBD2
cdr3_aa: CASSSGLASNNEQFF
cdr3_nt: TGTGCCAGCAGCTCGGGACTAGCGTCTAACAATGAGCAGTTCTTC

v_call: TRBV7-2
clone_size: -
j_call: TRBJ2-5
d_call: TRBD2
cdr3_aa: CASSSTSGQETQYF
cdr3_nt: TGTGCCAGCAGCTCGACTAGCGGACAAGAGACCCAGTACTTC

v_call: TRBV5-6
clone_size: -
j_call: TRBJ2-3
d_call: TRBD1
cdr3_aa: CASSRKRTGGYDTQYF
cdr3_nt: TGTGCCAGCAGCCGCAAGAGGACAGGGGGCTATGATACGCAGTATTTT

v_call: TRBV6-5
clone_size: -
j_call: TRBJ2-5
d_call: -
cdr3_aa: CASNPDTQETQYF
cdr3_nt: TGTGCCAGCAACCCGGACACCCAAGAGACCCAGTACTTC

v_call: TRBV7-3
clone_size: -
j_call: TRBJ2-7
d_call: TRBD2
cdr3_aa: CASSPQPGTSFEQYF
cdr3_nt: TGTGCCAGCAGTCCCCAGCCCGGGACTAGCTTCGAGCAGTACTTC

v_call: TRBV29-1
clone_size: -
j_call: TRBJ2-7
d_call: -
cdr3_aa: CSDEDREGEQYF
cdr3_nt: TGCAGCGACGAGGACAGGGAGGGCGAGCAGTACTTC

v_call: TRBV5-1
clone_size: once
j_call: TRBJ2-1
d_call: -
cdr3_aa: CASSLGLAENNEQFF
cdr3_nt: TGCGCCAGCAGCTTGGGTCTGGCGGAAAACAATGAGCAGTTCTTC

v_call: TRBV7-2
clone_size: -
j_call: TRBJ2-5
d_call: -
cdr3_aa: CASSLGQTQYF
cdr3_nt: TGTGCCAGCAGCTTGGGGCAGACCCAGTACTTC

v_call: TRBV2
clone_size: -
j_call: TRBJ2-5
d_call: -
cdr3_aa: CASSEPGGPHF
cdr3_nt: TGTGCCAGCAGTGAGCCGGGGGGCCCCCACTTC

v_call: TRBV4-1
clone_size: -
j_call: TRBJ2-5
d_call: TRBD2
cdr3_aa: CASSAQTSGQETQYF
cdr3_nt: TGCGCCAGCAGCGCACAGACTAGCGGCCAAGAGACCCAGTACTTC

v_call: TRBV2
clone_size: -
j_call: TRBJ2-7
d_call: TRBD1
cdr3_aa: CASSRQGFYEQYF
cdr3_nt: TGTGCCAGCAGTCGACAGGGCTTCTACGAGCAGTACTTC

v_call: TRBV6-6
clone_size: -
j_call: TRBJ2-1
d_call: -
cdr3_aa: CASSRESSYNEQFF
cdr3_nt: TGTGCCAGCAGCCGGGAGAGCTCCTACAATGAGCAGTTCTTC

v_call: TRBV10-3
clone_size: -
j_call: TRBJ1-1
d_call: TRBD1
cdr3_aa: CAASGTGGTEAFF
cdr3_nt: TGTGCCGCGTCGGGGACAGGCGGAACTGAAGCTTTCTTT

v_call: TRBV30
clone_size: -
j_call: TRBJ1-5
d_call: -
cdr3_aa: CAWGQGSNQPQHF
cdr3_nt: TGTGCCTGGGGGCAGGGGAGCAATCAGCCCCAGCATTTT

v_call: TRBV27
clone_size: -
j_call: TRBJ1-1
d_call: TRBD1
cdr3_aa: CASSPLGQGISEAFF
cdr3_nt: TGTGCCAGCAGTCCCTTGGGACAGGGTATATCTGAAGCTTTCTTT

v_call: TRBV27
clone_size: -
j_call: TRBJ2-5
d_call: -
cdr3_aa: CASSFNVGQETQYF
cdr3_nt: TGTGCCAGCAGTTTTAACGTCGGCCAAGAGACCCAGTACTTC

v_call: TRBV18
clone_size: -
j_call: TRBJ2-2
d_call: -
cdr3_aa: CASSPRTVSTGELFF
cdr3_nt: TGTGCCAGCTCTCCTAGGACAGTGAGCACCGGGGAGCTGTTTTTT

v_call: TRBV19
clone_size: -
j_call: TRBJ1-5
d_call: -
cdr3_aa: CASSISGKNQPQHF
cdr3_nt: TGTGCCAGTAGTATTTCAGGGAAAAATCAGCCCCAGCATTTT

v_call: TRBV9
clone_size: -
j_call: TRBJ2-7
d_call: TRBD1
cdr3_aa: CASSLGTGGFYEQYF
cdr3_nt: TGTGCCAGCAGCTTGGGGACAGGGGGCTTTTACGAGCAGTACTTC

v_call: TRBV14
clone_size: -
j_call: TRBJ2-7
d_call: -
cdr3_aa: CASSRTGRVSYEQYF
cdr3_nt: TGTGCCAGCAGCCGAACAGGGAGGGTCTCCTACGAGCAGTACTTC

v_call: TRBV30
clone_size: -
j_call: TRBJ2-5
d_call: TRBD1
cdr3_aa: CAWSVRTGFLRQETQYF
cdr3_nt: TGTGCCTGGAGTGTACGGACAGGCTTTCTAAGACAAGAGACCCAGTACTTC

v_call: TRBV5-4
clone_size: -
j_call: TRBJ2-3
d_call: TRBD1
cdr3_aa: CASSLNRGTSDTQYF
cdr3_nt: TGTGCCAGCAGCTTGAACAGGGGGACGTCAGATACGCAGTATTTT

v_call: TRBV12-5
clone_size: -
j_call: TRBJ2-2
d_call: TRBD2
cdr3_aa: CASGAGAVNTGELFF
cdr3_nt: TGTGCTAGTGGAGCGGGGGCCGTAAACACCGGGGAGCTGTTTTTT

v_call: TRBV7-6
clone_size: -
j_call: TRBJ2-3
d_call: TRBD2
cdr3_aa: CASSLGSGGTDTQYF
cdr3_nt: TGTGCCAGCAGCTTAGGTAGCGGGGGTACAGATACGCAGTATTTT

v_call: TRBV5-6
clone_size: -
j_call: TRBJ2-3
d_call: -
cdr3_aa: CASSLGQGSTDTQYF
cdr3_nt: TGTGCCAGCAGCTTGGGGCAGGGAAGCACAGATACGCAGTATTTT

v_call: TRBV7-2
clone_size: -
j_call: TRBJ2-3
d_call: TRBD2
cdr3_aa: CASSFVAGTSVPDTQYF
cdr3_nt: TGTGCCAGCAGCTTCGTAGCCGGGACTAGCGTACCAGATACGCAGTATTTT

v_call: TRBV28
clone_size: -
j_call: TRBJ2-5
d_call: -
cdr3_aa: CASSFYRAETQYF
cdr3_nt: TGTGCCAGCAGTTTCTACAGGGCGGAGACCCAGTACTTC

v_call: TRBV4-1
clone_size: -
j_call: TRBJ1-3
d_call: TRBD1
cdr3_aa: CASSQGSQGAAGNTIYF
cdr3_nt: TGCGCCAGCAGCCAAGGCTCCCAGGGGGCGGCTGGAAACACCATATATTTT

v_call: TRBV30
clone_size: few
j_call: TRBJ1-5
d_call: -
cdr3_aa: CAWSRGVQPQHF
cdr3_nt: TGTGCCTGGAGTCGGGGGGTTCAGCCCCAGCATTTT

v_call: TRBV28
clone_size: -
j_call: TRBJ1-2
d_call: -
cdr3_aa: CASSLYRGPSYGYTF
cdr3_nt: TGTGCCAGCAGTTTATATCGCGGTCCCAGCTATGGCTACACCTTC

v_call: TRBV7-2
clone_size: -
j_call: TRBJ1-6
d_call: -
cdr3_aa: CASSLSWEEVRIQNSPLHF
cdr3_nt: TGTGCCAGCAGTTTAAGTTGGGAGGAGGTGAGGATACAGAATTCACCCCTCCACTTT

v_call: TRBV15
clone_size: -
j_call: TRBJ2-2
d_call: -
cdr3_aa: CATTTSRGRNTGELFF
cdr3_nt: TGTGCCACCACCACATCTAGGGGCCGGAACACCGGGGAGCTGTTTTTT

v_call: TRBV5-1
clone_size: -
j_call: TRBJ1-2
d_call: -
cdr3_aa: CASSFDSSESGYTF
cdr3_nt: TGCGCCAGCAGCTTCGACAGCTCAGAATCTGGCTACACCTTC

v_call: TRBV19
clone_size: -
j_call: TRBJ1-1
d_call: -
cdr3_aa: CASSAKSGASEAFF
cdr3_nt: TGTGCCAGTAGTGCCAAATCAGGGGCATCTGAAGCTTTCTTT

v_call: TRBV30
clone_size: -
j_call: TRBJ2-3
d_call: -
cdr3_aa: CAWSETGDTQYF
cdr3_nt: TGTGCCTGGAGTGAAACAGGGGATACGCAGTATTTT

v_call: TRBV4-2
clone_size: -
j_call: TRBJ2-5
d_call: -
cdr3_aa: CASSQQGRETQYF
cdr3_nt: TGTGCCAGCAGCCAGCAGGGGCGAGAGACCCAGTACTTC